Below, 22 T cell receptor beta chains from the same sample are listed, as sequenced in a study of blood T cell repertoires in COVID-19. The assay was immunoSEQ multiplex PCR, and TCRdb's table has in-frame clones only and misses some. The sample records 200,000 or so clones, around four fifths being singletons. The sample comprised peripheral blood. All receptors come from a woman in her 30s with acute or convalescent COVID-19.

V is TRBV19 and J is TRBJ1-5; TRBD1 matches 7 bases. Trimming at V came to 7 bases and at J to 5 bases, leaving 5 bases not matched to a gene. The CDR3 spans 13 residues. From germline, CDR1 is LNHDA and CDR2 SQIVND (reference sequence). This CDR3 is CASKVRGDQPQHF. Written as DNA, the CDR3 is TGTGCCAGTAAGGTCAGGGGGGATCAGCCCCAGCATTTT.

The rearrangement uses TRBV30 and TRBJ1-5; perhaps TRBD1 as D (6 bases). Trimming took off 4 bases at V and 5 bases at J, with 15 bases between the two ends. Germline CDR1 is GTSNPN and CDR2 is SVGIG (reference sequence). The CDR3 runs to 14 residues. CDR3 DNA: TGTGCCTGGAAGGCCCAGGGGAGGGATCAGCCCCAGCATTTT. It specifies CAWKAQGRDQPQHF.

This clone showed up just once. This rearrangement joins TRBV5-8 to TRBJ2-1; 9 bases are a match to TRBD1. Trimming cost V 1 base and J 6 bases; bases outside gene matches: 11. Per germline, CDR1 SGHTS and CDR2 YDEGEE. The CDR3 loop spans 17 amino acids. The CDR3 coding sequence is TGTGCCAGCAGCTTGCCGGGACGAGGGACAGGGACCAATGAGCAGTTCTTC. This translates into CASSLPGRGTGTNEQFF.

The V call is TRBV4-3, the J call TRBJ2-5, with D perhaps matching TRBD1 (5 bases). V lost 0 bases and J 7 bases, leaving 9 bases between the germline ends. CDR1 LGHNA and CDR2 YSLEER come from the germline V gene. The CDR3 covers 13 residues. CDR3 loop: CASSQDSQGTQYF. In nucleotides, the CDR3 is TGCGCCAGCAGCCAAGACTCTCAGGGGACCCAGTACTTC.

The CDR3 sequence: CASSLALSSYNEQFF. The CDR3 nucleotides are TGTGCCAGCAGCTTAGCTCTTAGCTCCTACAATGAGCAGTTCTTC. This chain links TRBV7-2 with TRBJ2-1; D is undetermined. Germline CDR1 reads SGHTA; CDR2 reads FQGNSA. The CDR3 is made up of 15 amino acids. Trimming pared 0 bases from V and 0 bases from J, leaving 6 bases between.

In DNA form, the CDR3 reads TGCGCCAGCAGCTTGGATTCCGCGGGAGCCCGGGAGCAGTACTTC. Its protein is CASSLDSAGAREQYF. V is TRBV5-1 and J is TRBJ2-7; TRBD2 aligns across 7 bases. The CDR3 runs 15 residues. J gave up 7 bases and V 0 bases, and 10 bases lay outside the gene matches. In germline, CDR1 is SGHRS, CDR2 YFSETQ.

This clone was picked up a small number of times. This chain uses TRBV7-2 with TRBJ2-1; a possible D gene is TRBD2 (6 bases). CDR1 and CDR2 from the germline V gene are SGHTA and FQGNSA. CDR3 length: 15 residues. The V and J ends lost 8 bases and 4 bases respectively, with 18 bases between them. The CDR3 nucleotides are TGTGCCAGCTCCCCTCAGGCGGGAACTTACAATGAGCAGTTCTTC. It specifies CASSPQAGTYNEQFF.

Only one count was recorded for this clone. This chain joins TRBV5-4 and TRBJ2-5; D is uncertain. The V and J ends lost 1 base and 2 bases respectively, with 12 bases between them. CDR1 and CDR2 (germline): SGHNT, YYREEE (reference sequence). CDR3 length equals 15 residues. DNA of the CDR3: TGTGCCAGCAGCTTGTATACCAGGCGTCAAGAGACCCAGTACTTC. This translates into CASSLYTRRQETQYF.

The chain couples TRBV7-9 to TRBJ2-3; no clear D. Looked up from germline, CDR1 is SEHNR and CDR2 is FQNEAQ (reference sequence). This CDR3 has 14 residues. V shed 3 bases and J shed 0 bases, with 7 bases lying between them. CDR3 protein: CASSFESSTDTQYF. The CDR3 DNA reads TGTGCCAGCAGCTTTGAAAGCAGCACAGATACGCAGTATTTT.

This clone has a single count. Other DNA sequences in the sample encode the same CDR3. This chain uses TRBV19 with TRBJ2-3; TRBD2 is a possible D gene (5 bases). Trimming cost V 1 base and J 3 bases, with 8 bases left between them. CDR3 length equals 14 residues. Germline CDR1 is LNHDA and CDR2 is SQIVND (reference sequence). CDR3 coding DNA: TGTGCCAGTAGTATAGGTGGAGGAACAGATACGCAGTATTTT. This gives the protein CASSIGGGTDTQYF.

The chain employs TRBV15 and TRBJ2-1, with D possibly matching TRBD2 (5 bases). The germline V gene encodes CDR1 LNHNV and CDR2 YYDKDF (reference sequence). V lost 5 bases, J lost 3 bases, and 11 bases lay in between. CDR3 length: 14 residues. The CDR3 DNA is TGTGCCACCAGCCAACTCCGGGACTACAATGAGCAGTTCTTC. Its translation: CATSQLRDYNEQFF.

This chain links TRBV28 with TRBJ1-5; D unresolved. This CDR3 contains 17 residues. Looked up from germline, CDR1 is MDHEN and CDR2 is SYDVKM. The V end lost 6 bases, the J end lost 0 bases, and 18 bases lay between the germline ends. The CDR3 sequence is CASSPPRTVSSNQPQHF. The CDR3 DNA reads as TGTGCCAGCAGCCCCCCAAGGACTGTCTCTAGCAATCAGCCCCAGCATTTT.

The J gene is TRBJ1-6, the V gene TRBV6-5; D remains unclear. Germline CDR1 reads MNHEY; CDR2 reads SVGAGI. V was trimmed by 0 bases and J by 8 bases, leaving 5 bases between them. The CDR3 loop spans 13 amino acids. DNA for the CDR3: TGTGCCAGCAGTTACTCCTCCGATTCACCCCTCCACTTT. It specifies CASSYSSDSPLHF.

This clone was counted once. The chain carries TRBV5-1 and TRBJ1-3; 7 bases align to TRBD1. Germline assignment: CDR1 SGHRS and CDR2 YFSETQ. The CDR3 is made up of 16 amino acids. The ends lost 4 bases at V and 0 bases at J; junction bases unmatched: 7. The CDR3 protein is CASSRDRLSSGNTIYF. The CDR3 DNA reads TGCGCCAGCAGCCGGGACAGACTGAGCTCTGGAAACACCATATATTTT. Using reference TRBV5-1 and TRBJ1-3 for the parts outside the CDR3, the full variable domain is KAGVTQTPRYLIKTRGQQVTLSCSPISGHRSVSWYQQTPGQGLQFLFEYFSETQRNKGNFPGRFSGRQFSNSRSEMNVSTLELGDSALYLCASSRDRLSSGNTIYFGEGSWLTVV.

This chain joins TRBV4-3 and TRBJ2-3; D may be TRBD1 (6 bases). CDR1 is LGHNA and CDR2 is YSLEER in the germline V gene. The CDR3 has 17 amino acids. V was trimmed by 0 bases and J by 8 bases, leaving 21 bases between them. The CDR3 region is CASSQDPQGQERGTQYF. The CDR3, as DNA: TGCGCCAGCAGCCAAGATCCACAGGGTCAGGAGCGTGGTACGCAGTATTTT.

The gene calls are TRBV5-5 and TRBJ1-2; perhaps TRBD1 as D (6 bases). Germline V gene sequence: CDR1 SGHKS, CDR2 YYEKEE (reference sequence). The CDR3 sequence is 14 residues long. Trimming stripped 3 bases from V and 6 bases from J, with 15 bases between. The CDR3 loop is CASSSSGVDHGYTF. CDR3 DNA: TGTGCCAGCAGCTCCTCAGGGGTCGACCATGGCTACACCTTC. The full variable domain, completed using reference TRBV5-5 and TRBJ1-2, is DAGVTQSPTHLIKTRGQQVTLRCSPISGHKSVSWYQQVLGQGPQFIFQYYEKEERGRGNFPDRFSARQFPNYSSELNVNALLLGDSALYLCASSSSGVDHGYTFGSGTRLTVV.

V usage is TRBV6-2 or TRBV6-3 and J usage is TRBJ1-1; 7 bases map to TRBD1. The CDR3 consists of 14 residues. V gave up 2 bases and J gave up 5 bases; unmatched junction bases: 5. Germline CDR1 and CDR2: MNHEY and SVGEGT. DNA of the CDR3: TGTGCCAGCAGTTACAGGGGGCGTTGGACTGAAGCTTTCTTT. Translated, it gives CASSYRGRWTEAFF.

The chain uses TRBV24-1 and TRBJ2-5; TRBD2 aligns across 7 bases. CDR3 length: 14 amino acids. Trimming at V came to 6 bases and at J to 4 bases, leaving 7 bases not matched to a gene. Germline CDR1 KGHDR, CDR2 SFDVKD. The CDR3 sequence is CATSPAGELETQYF. CDR3 nucleotide sequence: TGTGCCACCAGTCCTGCGGGGGAGCTAGAGACCCAGTACTTC.

The J gene is TRBJ2-1, the V gene TRBV4-1; 9 nucleotides align to TRBD2. CDR1 is MGHRA and CDR2 is YSYEKL in the germline V gene. The CDR3 spans 16 residues. V gave up 3 bases and J gave up 10 bases; unmatched junction bases: 13. In nucleotides, the CDR3 is TGCGCCAGCAGCCAGGTTCTAGCGGGGCCCCGCATGGAGCAGTTCTTC. This translates into CASSQVLAGPRMEQFF.

This chain connects TRBV27 to TRBJ2-7; a weak D match, TRBD1 (7 bases). The V gene lost 6 bases and the J gene lost 6 bases, with 15 bases spanning the gap. Germline V gives CDR1 MNHEY, CDR2 SMNVEV (reference sequence). This CDR3 contains 13 residues. CDR3 sequence reads: CASRTGVGGEQYF. CDR3 coding DNA: TGTGCCAGCAGAACAGGGGTCGGGGGCGAGCAGTACTTC.

The chain joins TRBV27 to TRBJ2-1; TRBD2 aligns across 9 bases. The germline CDR1 and CDR2 sequences are MNHEY and SMNVEV (reference sequence). The J segment lost 5 bases and the V segment lost 0 bases, leaving 5 bases of the junction unmatched. This CDR3 contains 16 residues. For the CDR3, the DNA is TGTGCCAGCAGTTTATCGGCTAGCGGGGTGCACAATGAGCAGTTCTTC. It specifies CASSLSASGVHNEQFF.

Here the CDR3 DNA reads TGTGCCACCCAGACAGTTCGCACTGAAGCTTTCTTT. Its protein product is CATQTVRTEAFF. The chain recombines TRBV6-5 with TRBJ1-1; the D gene is possibly TRBD1 (5 bases). The V end was cut by 10 bases, the J end by 4 bases, with 13 bases between. The CDR3 runs to 12 residues. Germline loops: CDR1 MNHEY, CDR2 SVGAGI.